One T cell receptor beta chain is described in this entry. Its antigen is still unknown. The record has no base qualities; no much larger clone is one base away. Library preparation employed the immunoSEQ multiplex PCR assay. In its TCRdb copy, this immuneACCESS table keeps in-frame sequences only and misses some clones. Where compared with another copy, unresolved V genes explain less than half of these, and the others have no known cause. The table for this sample lists around 35,000 clones; roughly 90% of them were counted only once. The ten largest clones capture approximately 4.1% of the sample. The data were obtained in a study of T cell changes during pregnancy in multiple sclerosis (dated by TCRdb to about 2019). In terms of the full investigation: In women with multiple sclerosis, the researchers looked at how the T cell repertoire shifted as pregnancy progressed.

CDR1 and CDR2 were assigned from the germline V gene as SGDLS and YYNGEE. Trimmed from V: 5 bases; trimmed from J: 1 base; junction bases lacking a gene match: 4. CDR3 length: 14 amino acids, cysteine to phenylalanine. Here the CDR3 DNA is all that survives: 42 bases in frame from base 1. This receptor was taken from a female donor with multiple sclerosis, enrolled in a pregnancy study. The V gene is TRBV9 and the J gene is TRBJ2-5, with 8 junctional bases fitting TRBD2. The source material was CD8+ T cells from peripheral blood mononuclear cells, sampled after pregnancy. The bases are TGTGCCAGCAGACCAGCGGGGGTCCAAGAGACCCAGTACTTC. This translates into CASRPAGVQETQYF.